This is a list of T cell receptor beta chains from one sample in a study of radiotherapy plus CTLA-4 blockade in lung cancer. The repertoire was sequenced with immunoSEQ multiplex PCR; TCRdb's copy has only in-frame clones and lacks some. Of some 35,000 clones in the sample, approximately 89% were seen once. Here the sequenced sample was peripheral blood, taken from a patient treated with radiotherapy plus ipilimumab. These receptors were taken from a human donor with non-small cell lung cancer who had stable disease on radiotherapy plus ipilimumab. Each CDR3 is given with its conserved first and last residue.

v_call: TRBV2; cdr3_length: 15; cdr3_aa: CASSEGGRFLYEQYF
v_call: TRBV5-4; cdr3_length: 16; cdr3_aa: CASHSLLGGGYNEQFF
v_call: TRBV6-6; cdr3_length: 14; cdr3_aa: CASNPGSETGELFF
v_call: TRBV10-2; cdr3_length: 14; cdr3_aa: CASRTGTGSYEQYF
v_call: TRBV28; cdr3_length: 15; cdr3_aa: CASSLRQVSNEKLFF
v_call: TRBV28; cdr3_length: 16; cdr3_aa: CASSSGDRGRGTEAFF
v_call: TRBV6-1; cdr3_length: 14; cdr3_aa: CASRQQGASYEQYF
v_call: TRBV27; cdr3_length: 16; cdr3_aa: CASGPRTGGVNYGYTF
v_call: TRBV4-3; cdr3_length: 15; cdr3_aa: CASSQDRTSPDTQYF
v_call: TRBV7-9; cdr3_length: 13; cdr3_aa: CASSREVPHEQYF
v_call: TRBV6-4; cdr3_length: 15; cdr3_aa: CASSVQNSSSYEQYF
v_call: TRBV28; cdr3_length: 16; cdr3_aa: CASSSYPAGGITEAFF
v_call: TRBV6-5; cdr3_length: 14; cdr3_aa: CASTTGGTYNEQFF
v_call: TRBV28; cdr3_length: 15; cdr3_aa: CASSFLHSDIGGYTF
v_call: TRBV30; cdr3_length: 13; cdr3_aa: CAWSPFRDTEAFF
v_call: TRBV28; cdr3_length: 12; cdr3_aa: CASSHRTGPRYF
v_call: TRBV7-6; cdr3_length: 15; cdr3_aa: CASTVRGRGVGEAFF
v_call: TRBV30; cdr3_length: 12; cdr3_aa: CAWSASRDEQFF
v_call: TRBV9; cdr3_length: 13; cdr3_aa: CASSTLNNPEAFF
v_call: TRBV11-3; cdr3_length: 18; cdr3_aa: CASSLGLAGGGAYNEQFF
v_call: TRBV30; cdr3_length: 13; cdr3_aa: CAFHKQGEETQYF
v_call: TRBV4-3; cdr3_length: 19; cdr3_aa: CASSQDLGTSGRSSYEQYF
v_call: TRBV6-6; cdr3_length: 16; cdr3_aa: CASRETSGRAGNEQFF
v_call: TRBV13; cdr3_length: 15; cdr3_aa: CASSLAAGNTDTQYF
v_call: TRBV28; cdr3_length: 15; cdr3_aa: CASTWSVNSYNEQFF
v_call: TRBV4-1; cdr3_length: 16; cdr3_aa: CASSPFQRELTYEQYF
v_call: TRBV6-5; cdr3_length: 13; cdr3_aa: CASSYSSQGGYTF
v_call: TRBV10-3; cdr3_length: 18; cdr3_aa: CAISVWRVAPSGANVLTF
v_call: TRBV4-2; cdr3_length: 17; cdr3_aa: CASSQDPGGSSYNEQFF
v_call: TRBV10-3; cdr3_length: 13; cdr3_aa: CAIRGQGEYGYTF
v_call: TRBV11-2; cdr3_length: 14; cdr3_aa: CASSLAGGPYEQYF
v_call: TRBV9; cdr3_length: 16; cdr3_aa: CASSVGVGLVEETQYF
v_call: TRBV5-6; cdr3_length: 12; cdr3_aa: CASSLVSNEQFF
v_call: TRBV4-2; cdr3_length: 16; cdr3_aa: CASSQDTGIHTDTQYF
v_call: TRBV5-1; cdr3_length: 15; cdr3_aa: CASSLAGGGNQPQHF
v_call: TRBV6-5; cdr3_length: 14; cdr3_aa: CASSYYTAGPKLFF
v_call: TRBV11-3; cdr3_length: 13; cdr3_aa: CASSQGAGTEAFF
v_call: TRBV5-4; cdr3_length: 15; cdr3_aa: CASSLGRAPSYEQYF
v_call: TRBV19; cdr3_length: 13; cdr3_aa: CASGGGTIYEQYF
v_call: TRBV7-6; cdr3_length: 15; cdr3_aa: CASSLASGRTDTQYF
v_call: TRBV29-1; cdr3_length: 15; cdr3_aa: CSVEETTGGPEKLFF